The source of this T cell receptor (beta chain) is a study of shared clonotypes between healthy human individuals. The method was immunoSEQ multiplex PCR; TCRdb's version includes in-frame clones alone and lacks a portion of them. The sample lists 2.3 million or so clones; 80% to 95% were seen once. Germline CDR1 and CDR2: GTSNPN and SVGIG (reference sequence). CDR3 length: 15 residues. The V end was cut by 3 bases, the J end by 6 bases, with 17 bases between. The sequencing input was naive CD4+ T cells from PBMCs. The subset was: CD45RA+ positively selected. This TCR was sampled from a young man in good health. Some clones in this sample may be carry-over from other donors' samples. V usage is TRBV30 and J usage is TRBJ1-4; weak D call: TRBD1 (5 bases). The CDR3 region is CAWRSFGRADEKLFF. The CDR3 DNA reads as TGTGCCTGGAGGTCCTTTGGCAGGGCGGATGAAAAACTGTTTTTT. Complete variable domain (other parts from reference TRBV30 and TRBJ1-4): SQTIHQWPATLVQPVGSPLSLECTVEGTSNPNLYWYRQAAGRGLQLLFYSVGIGQISSEVPQNLSASRPQDRQFILSSKKLLLSDSGFYLCAWRSFGRADEKLFFGSGTQLSVL.